This entry concerns a single T cell receptor (beta chain). The sample belongs to a study of cytomegalovirus exposure and HLA in healthy donors. This PCR relied on a set of 60 Vbeta primers and 13 Jbeta primers. Assay used: immunoSEQ multiplex PCR; TCRdb lists only in-frame clones, some missing. The sample records approximately 140,000 clones, 75% to 80% being singletons. This CDR3 is built from 16 residues. Looked up from germline, CDR1 is SGHRS and CDR2 is YFSETQ. V trimming: 5 bases; J trimming: 0 bases; junction bases outside the gene matches: 7. The receptor was isolated from a man aged 40-49 years in good health and CMV-seropositive. The chain joins TRBV5-1 to TRBJ2-7; TRBD2 matches 11 bases. Sequencing input: PBMCs. The CDR3 protein is CASSSGLAALSYEQYF. DNA for the CDR3: TGCGCCAGCAGTTCGGGACTAGCGGCCCTCTCCTACGAGCAGTACTTC. Using reference TRBV5-1 and TRBJ2-7 for the parts outside the CDR3, the full variable domain is KAGVTQTPRYLIKTRGQQVTLSCSPISGHRSVSWYQQTPGQGLQFLFEYFSETQRNKGNFPGRFSGRQFSNSRSEMNVSTLELGDSALYLCASSSGLAALSYEQYFGPGTRLTVT.